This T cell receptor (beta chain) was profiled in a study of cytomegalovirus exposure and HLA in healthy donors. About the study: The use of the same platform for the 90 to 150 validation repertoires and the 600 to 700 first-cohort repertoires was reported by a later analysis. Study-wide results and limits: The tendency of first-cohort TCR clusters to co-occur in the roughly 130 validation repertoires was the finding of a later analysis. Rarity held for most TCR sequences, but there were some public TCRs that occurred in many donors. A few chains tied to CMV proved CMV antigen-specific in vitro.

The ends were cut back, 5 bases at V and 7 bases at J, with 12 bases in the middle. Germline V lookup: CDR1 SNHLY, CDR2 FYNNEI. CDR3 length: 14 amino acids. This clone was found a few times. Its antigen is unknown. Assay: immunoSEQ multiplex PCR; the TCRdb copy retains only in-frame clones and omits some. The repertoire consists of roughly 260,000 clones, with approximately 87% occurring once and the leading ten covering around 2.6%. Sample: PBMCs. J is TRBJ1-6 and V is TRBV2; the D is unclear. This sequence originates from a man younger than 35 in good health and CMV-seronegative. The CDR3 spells CASSIDMPNSPLHF. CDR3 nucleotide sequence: TGTGCCAGCAGTATAGACATGCCCAATTCACCCCTCCACTTT.